This T cell receptor (beta chain) was profiled in a study of blood T cell repertoires in COVID-19. Study-level information: Donors in the United States, Italy and Spain gave samples during acute or convalescent COVID-19. The cDNA or gDNA used as material had been derived from T cells, B-cell-depleted T cells, or PBMCs.

Only in-frame clones appear in the TCRdb table, and some are missing; sequencing was by immunoSEQ multiplex PCR. The profile shows around 150,000 clones, about three quarters of them singletons. With 5 bases clipped from V and 5 bases from J, the junction kept 4 bases outside the gene matches. This CDR3 comprises 13 residues. The sample holds one count of this clone. This clonotype was obtained from a man aged 45-65 years with acute or convalescent COVID-19. The sample consisted of peripheral blood. The chain links TRBV12-3 or TRBV12-4 to TRBJ2-7; 9 bases are a match to TRBD2. CDR3 sequence reads: CASSGSGGNEQYV. The CDR3 bases are TGTGCCAGCAGTGGGAGCGGGGGGAACGAGCAGTACGTC.